Listed here are 14 T cell receptor beta chains from one sample, sequenced in a study of cytomegalovirus exposure and HLA in healthy donors. The PCR was carried out with 60 Vbeta primers and 13 Jbeta primers. The protocol was immunoSEQ multiplex PCR, while the TCRdb copy is restricted to in-frame clones and leaves out a portion. The table includes approximately 190,000 clones, 80% to 85% detected once. The sample was PBMCs. Receptors were obtained from a woman in her forties or fifties in good health and CMV-seropositive.

In this sample, this clone turned up a few times. V usage is TRBV4-2 and J usage is TRBJ2-3, with D possibly TRBD2 on 6 matching bases. This CDR3 has 15 residues. The germline V and J ends were trimmed by 1 base and 4 bases, with 12 bases remaining between them. Germline CDR1 LGHNA, CDR2 YNFKEQ. The DNA for the CDR3 is TGTGCCAGCAGCCAAGGAGCCGGGAGTTCAGATACGCAGTATTTT. Its translation: CASSQGAGSSDTQYF.

This chain uses TRBV7-2 with TRBJ2-1, with D hard to call. The CDR3 runs to 12 residues. Trimming left V 0 bases short and J 10 bases short, with 7 bases between. CDR1 SGHTA and CDR2 FQGNSA come from the germline V gene. The CDR3 region has the DNA TGTGCCAGCAGCTTAGCTTTGCGGGAGCAGTTCTTC. Its translation is CASSLALREQFF.

DNA for the CDR3: TGTGCCAGCAGTAAGAGGAAGGGGGCCCAAGAGACCCAGTACTTC. Translation: CASSKRKGAQETQYF. The chain has TRBV28 and TRBJ2-5; 7 nucleotides agree with TRBD1. The CDR3 loop spans 15 amino acids. The V gene's germline CDR1 is MDHEN and CDR2 SYDVKM. V shed 5 bases and J 1 base; nucleotides not matched to a gene: 7.

This sequence joins TRBV6-1 and TRBJ2-1; the match to TRBD2 covers 13 bases. The CDR3 contains 18 residues. CDR1 is MNHNS and CDR2 is SASEGT in the germline V gene. The V gene end was trimmed by 4 bases and the J gene end by 3 bases; junction bases not matched to a gene: 9. CDR3 DNA sequence: TGTGCCAGCAGTGTAAGAACTAGCGGGAGGGTTTTCTACAATGAGCAGTTCTTC. Translation: CASSVRTSGRVFYNEQFF.

This clone came up once. The gene calls are TRBV23-1 and TRBJ2-3; D is perhaps TRBD1 (6 bases). TRBV23-1 is known as an ORF, though its function is uncertain. This CDR3 contains 16 residues. V lost 4 bases, J lost 2 bases, and 16 bases lay in between. CDR3 bases: TGCGCCAGCAGTCGAACACGACAGGAACACACAGATACGCAGTATTTT. This translates into CASSRTRQEHTDTQYF.

This clone showed up just once. CDR3 nucleotide sequence: TGTGCCAGCTCCCCGCGAGACAGCGACACTGAAGCTTTCTTT. Translation gives CASSPRDSDTEAFF. The V gene is TRBV18, the J gene TRBJ1-1; tentatively, D is TRBD1 (5 bases). The CDR3 loop spans 14 amino acids. Trimming left V 6 bases short and J 3 bases short, with 14 bases between. Germline V gene lookup returns CDR1 KGHSH and CDR2 LQKENI.

The rearrangement joins TRBV19 to TRBJ2-5, with TRBD1 identical over 10 bases. The tail of the sequence fits TRBJ2-7 better, so the J call may be wrong. CDR3 length: 16 amino acids. Germline CDR1 LNHDA, CDR2 SQIVND (reference sequence). CDR3 sequence: CASSYGFRDRGYEQYF. In nucleotides, the CDR3 is TGTGCCAGTAGTTACGGATTTAGGGACAGGGGTTACGAGCAGTACTTC.

The chain couples TRBV23-1 to TRBJ2-5; maybe TRBD2 (5 bases). TRBV23-1 is labeled an ORF, and its function is uncertain. The CDR3 extends over 14 amino acids. Trimming stripped 0 bases from V and 2 bases from J, with 7 bases between. The CDR3 sequence is CASSQSRRQETQYF. The CDR3 DNA sequence: TGCGCCAGCAGTCAATCGAGGAGGCAAGAGACCCAGTACTTC.

The chain employs TRBV7-6 and TRBJ2-5; a weak D match, TRBD1 (6 bases). The V gene lost 5 bases and the J gene lost 5 bases, with 15 bases spanning the gap. This CDR3 is built from 14 residues. The V gene's germline CDR1 is SGHVS and CDR2 FNYEAQ. CDR3 region: CASSPTGWVETQYF. CDR3 DNA: TGTGCCAGCAGCCCAACAGGGTGGGTGGAGACCCAGTACTTC. Based on the CDR3 plus reference TRBV7-6 and TRBJ2-5, the full variable domain is GAGVSQSPRYKVTKRGQDVALRCDPISGHVSLYWYRQALGQGPEFLTYFNYEAQQDKSGLPNDRFSAERPEGSISTLTIQRTEQRDSAMYRCASSPTGWVETQYFGPGTRLLVL.

This sequence joins TRBV6-5 and TRBJ2-3, with D perhaps TRBD2 (5 bases). The CDR3 runs to 14 residues. The V end was cut by 2 bases, the J end by 1 base, with 7 bases between. Germline CDR1 and CDR2: MNHEY and SVGAGI. The CDR3 bases are TGTGCCAGCAGTTACGTCGGGGGCACAGATACGCAGTATTTT. Residues: CASSYVGGTDTQYF.

This chain uses TRBV19 with TRBJ2-1; tentatively, D is TRBD2 (5 bases). Trimming took off 7 bases at V and 4 bases at J, with 17 bases between the two ends. The germline V gene encodes CDR1 LNHDA and CDR2 SQIVND (reference sequence). This CDR3 comprises 15 residues. CDR3 region: CASKDSAVSYNEQFF. The CDR3 DNA reads TGTGCCAGTAAGGACTCGGCGGTCTCTTACAATGAGCAGTTCTTC.

J is TRBJ1-2 and V is TRBV28; the match to TRBD1 covers 7 bases. The length of the CDR3 is 13 residues. Germline V gene lookup returns CDR1 MDHEN and CDR2 SYDVKM. The ends lost 5 bases at V and 9 bases at J; junction bases unmatched: 9. CDR3 in amino acids: CASSPTGSISYTF. In DNA form, the CDR3 reads TGTGCCAGCAGTCCGACAGGGAGCATTAGCTACACCTTC.

This chain uses TRBV4-1 with TRBJ2-1; a weak D match, TRBD1 (6 bases). Germline-derived CDR1 and CDR2 are MGHRA and YSYEKL. The CDR3 is 16 residues long. V lost 1 base to trimming and J lost 2 bases, with 12 bases between them. The CDR3 DNA sequence: TGCGCCAGCAGCCAAGGGCAACAGGGCACCTACAATGAGCAGTTCTTC. It is translated as CASSQGQQGTYNEQFF.

To note about this clone: Its ends do not fully match the called genes, so a read error is possible. The V and J genes are TRBV7-9 and TRBJ1-1, with 7 bases that match TRBD1. In germline, CDR1 is SEHNR, CDR2 FQNEAQ (reference sequence). The CDR3 contains 15 residues. Here the CDR3 DNA reads TGTTCCAGCAGCCCGCGACAGGGAAGGAACCCTGAAGCTTTCTTT. This encodes CSSSPRQGRNPEAFF.